The sequence of this T cell receptor (beta chain) was determined in a study of early T cells in non-severe SARS-CoV-2 infection. About the research overall: Bulk RNA taken from unsorted whole blood was sequenced, leaving chains unpaired.

Study results and caveats: VDJdb matching favored anti-spike CD8 responses, missing private and CD4 specificities.

The CDR3 covers 16 residues. V was cut by 4 bases and J by 0 bases, with 14 bases left in between. Germline CDR1 is SGHDT and CDR2 is YYEEEE. This clonotype was found many times. What it binds is unknown. The library protocol tagged individual cDNA molecules with unique molecular identifiers. TCRdb reprocessed the 5' RACE reads via MiXCR and lists one record per CDR3 protein. Here the sample spans tens of thousands of distinct CDR3 sequences, around 5% being singletons. The specimen was whole blood, collected at baseline. The TCR was taken from an adult who was a healthcare worker with PCR-confirmed SARS-CoV-2 infection or an uninfected control (not recorded which). The rearrangement links TRBV5-6 to TRBJ2-1, with D perhaps being TRBD1 or TRBD2 (5 bases each). CDR3 amino acids: CASSEVGTLSYNEQFF. For the CDR3, the DNA is TGTGCCAGCAGCGAAGTCGGGACCCTCTCCTACAATGAGCAGTTCTTC.